The following is a TCR beta chain sequence with its context. The target antigen is unknown. TCRdb re-called the 5' RACE reads with MiXCR, one entry per CDR3 protein. The sample has 700,000 or so distinct CDR3 sequences; under 20% are singletons. The entry originates in a study of CD8 T cells in ankylosing spondylitis. Study findings and constraints: Characteristic of ankylosing spondylitis blood, it appeared, was a TCR beta motif comprising several highly homologous variants.

After removal of 3 bases from V and 6 bases from J, the junction contained 7 bases not matched to a gene. This CDR3 region has 13 residues. Germline assignment: CDR1 DFQATT and CDR2 SNEGSKA (reference sequence). J is TRBJ2-7 and V is TRBV20-1; TRBD1 agrees at 8 bases. Material: blood, either unsorted or a sorted T cell fraction (not recorded which). The clonotype was recovered from a male donor with ankylosing spondylitis. The CDR3 DNA follows: TGCAGTGCTAGTCCCGGACAGGGTATCGAGCAGTACTTC. The encoded protein is CSASPGQGIEQYF.